This TCR beta chain was captured by sequencing in a study of blood T cell repertoires in COVID-19. Study-level background: Acute and convalescent COVID-19 samples came from the United States, Italy and Spain.

In the original processing: Amplified reference gene primers provided the basis for estimating nucleated cell counts. Using immunoSEQ multiplex PCR, the repertoire was profiled, and TCRdb retains in-frame clones only, with some absent. That table is the source of V, J and clone size, and D and trimming were worked out from the DNA. The sample has roughly 190,000 clones, around four fifths seen once. The J segment lost 0 bases and the V segment lost 3 bases, leaving 6 bases of the junction unmatched. The CDR3 totals 16 residues. Germline V lookup: CDR1 SGHVS, CDR2 FNYEAQ. Participant ages covered about 18 to 95 years across 25 or so US areas. For recovered donors of Cohort 3, there were two negative PCRs, clearance, or symptom resolution.

This chain uses TRBV7-6 with TRBJ2-3; 7 bases align to TRBD2. This clonotype was sampled from a man aged 35-49 years who had recovered from COVID-19. Sequenced input: PBMCs or T cells enriched from blood (not recorded which). CDR3 region: CASSFPPGGSTDTQYF. The CDR3 region has the DNA TGTGCCAGCAGCTTCCCCCCGGGGGGAAGCACAGATACGCAGTATTTT.